This TCR beta chain was captured by sequencing in a study of blood T cells in healthy people across ages. A second PCR of about 7 to 12 cycles used a sample-barcoded 5' primer and a J-beta primer mix. TCRdb ran MiXCR on the 5' RACE reads and lists one entry per CDR3 protein. The sample includes about 1,600,000 distinct CDR3 sequences, 42% of them seen just once. V gave up 4 bases and J gave up 0 bases, with 16 bases separating them. The CDR3 loop spans 16 amino acids. CDR1 SGHDT and CDR2 YYEEEE come from the germline V gene. The gene calls are TRBV5-6 and TRBJ1-1, with TRBD1 as a possible D gene (5 bases). The receptor was derived from a woman under 30 in good health. What was sequenced was blood. CDR3 loop: CASSLPTGGMNTEAFF. The CDR3 region has the DNA TGTGCCAGCAGCCTCCCGACGGGGGGAATGAACACTGAAGCTTTCTTT.